Shown below are 9 T cell receptor beta chains from a single sample sequenced in a study of cytomegalovirus exposure and HLA in healthy donors. The PCR ran on 60 Vbeta and 13 Jbeta primers. TCRdb's table, derived via immunoSEQ multiplex PCR, lists solely in-frame clones and lacks some. Of 120,000 or so clones in the sample, roughly 76% were seen once. Sequences were obtained from PBMCs. The receptors were gathered from a woman between 50 and 59 years old in good health and CMV-seronegative.

The chain combines TRBV5-6 with TRBJ2-1, with TRBD1 identical over 8 bases. This CDR3 comprises 13 residues. Germline V gene lookup returns CDR1 SGHDT and CDR2 YYEEEE. With 4 bases clipped from V and 6 bases from J, the junction kept 3 bases outside the gene matches. CDR3 sequence: CASSEGQANEQFF. CDR3 in DNA: TGTGCCAGCAGCGAGGGACAGGCCAATGAGCAGTTCTTC.

Concerning this clone itself: Germline is not matched at one junction end, which may reflect a read error. The chain uses TRBV7-9 and TRBJ2-7, with a possible D match to TRBD2 (7 bases). This CDR3 spans 14 amino acids. The germline CDR1 and CDR2 sequences are SEHNR and FQNEAQ (reference sequence). The CDR3, as DNA: TGTTCCAGCAGCTTAGGGGTAGGGAGGGGGGAGCAGTACTTC. This sequence encodes CSSSLGVGRGEQYF.

This clone appeared a single time. Compared with germline, one end of the junction differs, possibly owing to a read error. In DNA, the CDR3 is TGTGCCAGCAGCGCGTTTTTCGAGGCGTCCGGGGGGCTGTTTTTT. It is translated as CASSAFFEASGGLFF. J is TRBJ2-2 and V is TRBV9, with D possibly matching TRBD2 (6 bases). Germline V lookup: CDR1 SGDLS, CDR2 YYNGEE. This CDR3 is 15 amino acids long.

V gene TRBV9 combines with J gene TRBJ1-1; TRBD1 might be the D (5 bases). V was trimmed by 2 bases and J by 4 bases, leaving 12 bases between them. The length of the CDR3 is 14 residues. CDR1 and CDR2 from the germline V gene are SGDLS and YYNGEE. The CDR3 bases are TGTGCCAGCAGCGTGGGGGGACTGTTCACTGAAGCTTTCTTT. Its protein is CASSVGGLFTEAFF.

The chain carries TRBV5-4 and TRBJ2-2, with D unclear. V lost 0 bases and J 1 base, leaving 4 bases between the germline ends. This CDR3 has 14 amino acids. The germline V gene encodes CDR1 SGHNT and CDR2 YYREEE (reference sequence). The CDR3 loop is CASSLGQNTGELFF. DNA for the CDR3: TGTGCCAGCAGCTTGGGACAGAACACCGGGGAGCTGTTTTTT.

The CDR3 sequence is CASREDRSSGNTIYF. For the CDR3, the DNA is TGTGCCAGTAGGGAAGACAGGAGCTCTGGAAACACCATATATTTT. The chain combines TRBV19 with TRBJ1-3, with D possibly matching TRBD1 (6 bases). The CDR3 covers 15 residues. Trimming cost V 6 bases and J 0 bases, with 12 bases left between them. Germline lookup yields CDR1 LNHDA and CDR2 SQIVND (reference sequence).

The CDR3 nucleotides are TGTGCCAGCAGTCTAACTAGCGGGAGTAATCCCCAGCAGTTCTTC. Amino acids: CASSLTSGSNPQQFF. The chain joins TRBV6-5 to TRBJ2-1; 11 bases align to TRBD2. This CDR3 is built from 15 residues. The junction had 11 bases not matched to a gene; V was cut back by 5 bases and J by 11 bases. The V gene's germline CDR1 is MNHEY and CDR2 SVGAGI.

The genes are TRBV11-2 and TRBJ2-1; TRBD1 matches 9 bases. The junction had 4 bases not matched to a gene; V was cut back by 1 base and J by 0 bases. Germline loops: CDR1 SGHAT, CDR2 FQNNGV. CDR3 length: 17 amino acids. CDR3 coding DNA: TGTGCCAGCAGCTTAGTAGGGACAGGGAGCTCCTACAATGAGCAGTTCTTC. Translating it yields CASSLVGTGSSYNEQFF.

This chain connects TRBV30 to TRBJ2-3; 10 bases are shared with TRBD2. This CDR3 is built from 14 residues. V was clipped by 5 bases and J by 1 base; unmatched bases: 3. The V gene's germline CDR1 is GTSNPN and CDR2 SVGIG (reference sequence). This CDR3 is CAWGLAGGTDTQYF. The DNA for the CDR3 is TGTGCCTGGGGTCTAGCGGGGGGCACAGATACGCAGTATTTT.